Listed here are 17 T cell receptor beta chains from one sample, sequenced in a study of OX40 agonist ivuxolimab in advanced cancers. The method was immunoSEQ multiplex PCR; TCRdb's version includes in-frame clones alone and lacks a portion of them. Of fewer than 85,000 clones in the sample, roughly 86% were seen once. Source: CD4+ or CD8+ T cells sorted from blood, taken in a trial of the OX40 agonist ivuxolimab. The receptors derive from an adult with an advanced solid tumor such as melanoma, head and neck, liver or kidney cancer.

This chain connects TRBV28 to TRBJ2-7; the D is unclear. This CDR3 spans 11 amino acids. Deletions cut 3 bases from V and 5 bases from J, with 5 bases between. Looked up from germline, CDR1 is MDHEN and CDR2 is SYDVKM. The DNA of the CDR3 is TGTGCCAGCAGTTTTATGCACGAGCAGTACTTC. Protein product: CASSFMHEQYF.

About this clone itself: A single base separates this from a much larger clone, so it may be a read error. This specimen includes other DNA sequences encoding the same CDR3. The rearrangement links TRBV2 to TRBJ1-6, with D uncertain. Germline lookup yields CDR1 SNHLY and CDR2 FYNNEI. The CDR3 contains 14 residues. The DNA of the CDR3 is TGTGCCAGCAGTGATTTGAGACAAAATTCGCCCCTCCACTTT. Translating gives CASSDLRQNSPLHF.

The chain employs TRBV6-1 and TRBJ2-1; D might be TRBD2 (6 bases). This CDR3 contains 14 residues. With 2 bases removed from V and 8 bases from J, the gap between germline ends came to 13 bases. Germline-derived CDR1 and CDR2 are MNHNS and SASEGT. The CDR3, as DNA: TGTGCCAGCAGTGAAATAGGAGGGGCCGATGAGCAGTTCTTC. Amino acids: CASSEIGGADEQFF.

This rearrangement joins TRBV2 to TRBJ1-1; D is unresolved. Germline V gene data show CDR1 as SNHLY and CDR2 as FYNNEI. This CDR3 comprises 12 residues. V lost 6 bases, J lost 6 bases, and 11 bases lay in between. Here the CDR3 DNA reads TGTGCCAGCAGGAGGGATAACCCTGAAGCTTTCTTT. Protein product: CASRRDNPEAFF.

Here the CDR3 reads CASSGQGVTWTTNEKLFF. CDR3 nucleotides: TGTGCCAGCAGTGGACAGGGGGTGACTTGGACAACTAATGAAAAACTGTTTTTT. This rearrangement joins TRBV2 to TRBJ1-4, with 9 bases aligning to TRBD1. The V segment lost 4 bases and the J segment 0 bases; nucleotides outside the gene matches: 9. The CDR3 runs 18 residues. The germline gives CDR1 SNHLY, CDR2 FYNNEI. The variable domain in full, with the rest retrieved from reference TRBV2 and TRBJ1-4, is EPEVTQTPSHQVTQMGQEVILRCVPISNHLYFYWYRQILGQKVEFLVSFYNNEISEKSEIFDDQFSVERPDGSNFTLKIRSTKLEDSAMYFCASSGQGVTWTTNEKLFFGSGTQLSVL.

The rearrangement uses TRBV7-2 and TRBJ2-2, with D possibly being TRBD1 (6 bases). Trimming stripped 5 bases from V and 4 bases from J, with 14 bases between. In germline, CDR1 is SGHTA, CDR2 FQGNSA. The CDR3 has 15 amino acids. The CDR3 is CASSTTGQTTGELFF. The CDR3 DNA reads TGTGCCAGCAGCACGACCGGACAGACCACCGGGGAGCTGTTTTTT.

The CDR3 reads CASSQNFRDSRRMLAYNEQFF. CDR3 sequence (DNA): TGCGCCAGCAGCCAAAATTTCCGGGACAGCCGCCGAATGCTAGCCTACAATGAGCAGTTCTTC. The chain has TRBV4-1 and TRBJ2-1; 7 bases line up with TRBD1. This CDR3 region has 21 residues. Looked up from germline, CDR1 is MGHRA and CDR2 is YSYEKL. The ends lost 2 bases at V and 2 bases at J; junction bases unmatched: 21.

The chain combines TRBV2 with TRBJ2-2, with 7 bases lining up with TRBD2. Germline CDR1 and CDR2: SNHLY and FYNNEI. The CDR3 has 14 residues. Unmatched junction bases numbered 4, after V lost 9 bases and J lost 0 bases. The CDR3 spells CARGGTTNTGELFF. In nucleotides, the CDR3 is TGTGCCAGGGGGGGGACTACGAACACCGGGGAGCTGTTTTTT.

A remark on this clone: The junction departs from the called germline gene at one end, perhaps through a read error. V usage is TRBV6-1 and J usage is TRBJ1-6, with 7 positions matching TRBD1. Germline V gene lookup returns CDR1 MNHNS and CDR2 SASEGT. The CDR3 length is 16 residues. The CDR3 loop is CASSEGGATGYSPLHF. CDR3 DNA: TGTGCCAGCAGCGAAGGGGGGGCGACAGGGTATTCACCCCTCCACTTT.

This chain links TRBV14 with TRBJ1-1, with a tentative D call TRBD1 (5 bases). Deletions cut 0 bases from V and 11 bases from J, with 19 bases between. In germline, CDR1 is SGHDN, CDR2 FVKESK. The CDR3 contains 15 residues. The CDR3 DNA sequence: TGTGCCAGCAGCCAAGAGCAGAGGGGCACCCGATCGGCTTTCTTT. It is translated as CASSQEQRGTRSAFF.

The chain links TRBV5-6 to TRBJ1-5, with D tentatively TRBD1 (5 bases). CDR3 length: 14 residues. The germline V and J ends were trimmed by 5 bases and 2 bases, with 11 bases remaining between them. In germline, CDR1 is SGHDT, CDR2 YYEEEE. Here the CDR3 reads CASSYGDGNQPQHF. CDR3 DNA: TGTGCCAGCAGTTACGGGGACGGCAATCAGCCCCAGCATTTT.

The chain uses TRBV6-6 and TRBJ2-2; 7 bases map to TRBD2. Trimming removed 7 bases from V and 7 bases from J; junction bases left unmatched: 12. Germline CDR1 and CDR2: MNHNY and SVGAGI (reference sequence). The CDR3 extends over 15 amino acids. CDR3 amino acids: CASTSTGGWGGELFF. DNA for the CDR3: TGTGCCAGCACCTCCACGGGGGGTTGGGGCGGGGAGCTGTTTTTT.

The rearrangement joins TRBV25-1 to TRBJ1-2; D is unclear. Trimming took off 3 bases at V and 2 bases at J, with 10 bases between the two ends. CDR3 length: 14 residues. CDR1 and CDR2 from the germline V gene are MGHDK and SYGVNS. CDR3 sequence reads: CASSEPGRNYGYTF. CDR3 sequence (DNA): TGTGCCAGCAGTGAGCCCGGGAGGAACTATGGCTACACCTTC.

This clone has only one observation. V gene TRBV18 combines with J gene TRBJ2-2; possibly TRBD1 or TRBD2 for D (5 bases each). Germline CDR1 is KGHSH and CDR2 is LQKENI. The germline V and J ends were trimmed by 5 bases and 9 bases, with 19 bases remaining between them. This CDR3 spans 15 amino acids. The DNA of the CDR3 is TGTGCCAGCTCAGAGGGGTCTGCCCGGAGTTGGGAGCTGTTTTTT. It yields the protein CASSEGSARSWELFF.

The chain joins TRBV5-5 to TRBJ2-7; perhaps TRBD2 as D (5 bases). The CDR3 is made up of 16 amino acids. The germline V and J ends were trimmed by 3 bases and 3 bases, with 19 bases remaining between them. Germline V gene sequence: CDR1 SGHKS, CDR2 YYEKEE (reference sequence). Here the CDR3 reads CASSSNPFGVGYEQYF. The CDR3 DNA reads as TGTGCCAGCAGCTCGAATCCTTTCGGGGTAGGCTACGAGCAGTACTTC.

The chain links TRBV7-2 to TRBJ2-5, with 9 bases identical to TRBD2. J was trimmed by 4 bases and V by 3 bases; bases with no gene match: 12. Per germline, CDR1 SGHTA and CDR2 FQGNSA. This CDR3 spans 17 amino acids. The CDR3 is CASSFSALLAGSETQYF. CDR3 DNA: TGTGCCAGCAGCTTTTCTGCCCTCCTAGCGGGATCAGAGACCCAGTACTTC.

This sequence joins TRBV18 and TRBJ1-1, with 7 bases identical to TRBD1. J was trimmed by 7 bases and V by 1 base; bases with no gene match: 0. This CDR3 is 12 amino acids long. In germline, CDR1 is KGHSH, CDR2 LQKENI. The CDR3 loop is CASSPRDSEAFF. DNA for the CDR3: TGTGCCAGCTCACCACGGGACAGTGAAGCTTTCTTT.